Below are 5 T cell receptor beta chains sequenced from a single sample in a study of cytomegalovirus exposure and HLA in healthy donors. The PCR used 60 Vbeta and 13 Jbeta primers. Libraries were prepared by immunoSEQ multiplex PCR; TCRdb keeps only in-frame clonotypes and omits some of them. Among roughly 99,000 clones listed, around 76% were seen once. Material for sequencing was PBMCs. The receptor source for this set is a man between 25 and 39 years old in good health and CMV-seropositive.

The V gene is TRBV7-9, the J gene TRBJ2-5, with D perhaps matching TRBD1 (5 bases). V gave up 5 bases and J gave up 4 bases, with 11 bases separating them. The CDR3 is 13 residues long. Germline V gene lookup returns CDR1 SEHNR and CDR2 FQNEAQ (reference sequence). The CDR3 DNA reads TGTGCCAGCAGCCAGCAGGGTGGAGAGACCCAGTACTTC. Its protein product is CASSQQGGETQYF.

This chain uses TRBV5-1 with TRBJ2-1, with a weak D call TRBD1 (6 bases). This CDR3 spans 16 amino acids. Trimming removed 0 bases at V and 3 bases at J, with 13 bases between. The V gene's germline CDR1 is SGHRS and CDR2 YFSETQ. The CDR3 DNA sequence: TGCGCCAGCAGCTTGGCCACACAGGGACACTACAATGAGCAGTTCTTC. Encoded protein: CASSLATQGHYNEQFF.

This chain connects TRBV2 to TRBJ2-7; the D is unclear. The CDR3 is 12 residues long. Germline CDR1 reads SNHLY; CDR2 reads FYNNEI. The ends were cut back, 3 bases at V and 7 bases at J, with 10 bases in the middle. DNA for the CDR3: TGTGCCAGCAGTGAGTTTGGCCTTGAGCAGTACTTC. Its protein is CASSEFGLEQYF.

J is TRBJ2-1 and V is TRBV6-5; TRBD1 might be the D (5 bases). Trimming cost V 5 bases and J 4 bases, with 12 bases left between them. The CDR3 consists of 14 residues. Germline V gene sequence: CDR1 MNHEY, CDR2 SVGAGI. The CDR3 DNA reads as TGTGCCAGCAGTACTCATGGACATTACAATGAGCAGTTCTTC. Translating it yields CASSTHGHYNEQFF.

The chain joins TRBV19 to TRBJ1-1, with 9 bases fitting TRBD1. V dropped 4 bases and J dropped 1; count of bases not matched to a gene: 4. CDR3 length equals 15 residues. Germline V lookup: CDR1 LNHDA, CDR2 SQIVND (reference sequence). The DNA for the CDR3 is TGTGCCAGTAGTAAGGGGGACAGGGAGAACACTGAAGCTTTCTTT. Encoded protein: CASSKGDRENTEAFF. The complete variable domain, with remaining parts taken from reference TRBV19 and TRBJ1-1, reads DGGITQSPKYLFRKEGQNVTLSCEQNLNHDAMYWYRQDPGQGLRLIYYSQIVNDFQKGDIAEGYSVSREKKESFPLTVTSAQKNPTAFYLCASSKGDRENTEAFFGQGTRLTVV.